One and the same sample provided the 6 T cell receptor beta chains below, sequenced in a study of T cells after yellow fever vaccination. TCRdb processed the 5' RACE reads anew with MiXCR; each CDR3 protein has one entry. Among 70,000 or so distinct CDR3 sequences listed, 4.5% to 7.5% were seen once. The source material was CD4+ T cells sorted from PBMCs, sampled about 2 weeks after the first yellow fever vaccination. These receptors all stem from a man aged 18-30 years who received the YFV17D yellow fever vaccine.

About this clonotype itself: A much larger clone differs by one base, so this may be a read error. The chain's CDR3 is CCARIPTGVDYEQYF. The DNA of the CDR3 is TGCTGTGCTAGAATCCCGACAGGGGTAGACTACGAGCAGTACTTC. The gene calls are TRBV20-1 and TRBJ2-7; 8 bases are a match to TRBD1. Germline CDR1 DFQATT, CDR2 SNEGSKA (reference sequence). There are 15 residues in the CDR3.

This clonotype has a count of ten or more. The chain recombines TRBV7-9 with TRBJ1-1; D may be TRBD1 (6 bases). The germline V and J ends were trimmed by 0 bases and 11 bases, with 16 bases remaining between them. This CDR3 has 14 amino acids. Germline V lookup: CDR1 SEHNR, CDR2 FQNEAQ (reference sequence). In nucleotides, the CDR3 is TGTGCCAGCAGCTTAGCTCGGCAGGGGAGCGGGGCTTTCTTT. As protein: CASSLARQGSGAFF. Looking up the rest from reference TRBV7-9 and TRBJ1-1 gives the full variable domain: DTGVSQNPRHKITKRGQNVTFRCDPISEHNRLYWYRQTLGQGPEFLTYFQNEAQLEKSRLLSDRFSAERPKGSFSTLEIQRTEQGDSAMYLCASSLARQGSGAFFGQGTRLTVV.

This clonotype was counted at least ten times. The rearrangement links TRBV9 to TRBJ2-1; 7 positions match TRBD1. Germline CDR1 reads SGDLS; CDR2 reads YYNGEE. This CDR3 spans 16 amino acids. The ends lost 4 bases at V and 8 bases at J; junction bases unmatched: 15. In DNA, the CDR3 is TGTGCCAGCAGCCCATGGACAGGAGGCTTTATCCATGAGCAGTTCTTC. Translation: CASSPWTGGFIHEQFF.

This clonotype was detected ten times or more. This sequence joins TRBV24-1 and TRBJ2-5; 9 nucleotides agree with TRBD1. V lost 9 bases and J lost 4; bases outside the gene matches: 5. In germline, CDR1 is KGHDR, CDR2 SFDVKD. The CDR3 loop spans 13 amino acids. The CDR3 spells CATEPGQGETQYF. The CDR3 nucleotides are TGTGCCACCGAGCCGGGACAGGGAGAGACCCAGTACTTC.

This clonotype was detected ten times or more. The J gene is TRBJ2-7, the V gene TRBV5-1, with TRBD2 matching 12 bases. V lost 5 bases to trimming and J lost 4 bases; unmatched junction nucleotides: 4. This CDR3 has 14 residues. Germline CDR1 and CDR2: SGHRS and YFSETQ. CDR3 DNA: TGCGCCAGCAGGATAACTAGCGGGGGGTACGAGCAGTACTTC. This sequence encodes CASRITSGGYEQYF.

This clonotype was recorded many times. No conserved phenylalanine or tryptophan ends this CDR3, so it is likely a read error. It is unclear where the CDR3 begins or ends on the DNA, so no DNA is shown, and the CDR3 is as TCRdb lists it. CDR3 residues: CASSQDQRRHQL. The chain couples TRBV3-1 to TRBJ2-7. From germline, CDR1 is LGHDT and CDR2 YNNKEL (reference sequence). Termini included, the CDR3 measures 12 amino acids.